This TCR beta chain was profiled in a study of blood T cells in healthy people across ages. A few counts support this clonotype. The second PCR ran about 6 to 12 cycles with a sample-barcoded 5' primer and J-beta primers. TCRdb reprocessed the 5' RACE reads with MiXCR, giving one entry per CDR3 protein. The sample carries about 1,400,000 distinct CDR3 sequences, roughly 40% recorded once. With 0 bases removed from V and 4 bases from J, the gap between germline ends came to 23 bases. Looked up from germline, CDR1 is SGHTS and CDR2 is YDEGEE. The CDR3 has 19 residues. The clonotype comes from a woman under 30 in good health. The specimen sequenced was blood. The chain links TRBV5-8 to TRBJ1-5; possible D gene TRBD1, 6 bases. CDR3 sequence: CASSLGSKGGGLGNQPQHF. The CDR3 DNA sequence: TGTGCCAGCAGCTTGGGATCTAAGGGAGGGGGGCTAGGGAATCAGCCCCAGCATTTT.